The next 11 T cell receptor beta chains were all read from a single sample in a study of graft-versus-host responses after intestinal transplantation. Generated by immunoSEQ multiplex PCR, the TCRdb table keeps only in-frame clones and is missing some. The sample shows tens of thousands of clones, around 93% of them seen only once. What these receptors recognize is not known. The sequences come from unstimulated CD8+ T cells sorted from spleen or lymph node cells, collected before intestinal transplant. The receptors were sampled from a human donor who received an intestinal transplant.

This clone was observed a handful of times. The chain recombines TRBV4-3 with TRBJ1-4; no definite D call. V lost 0 bases and J 2 bases, leaving 13 bases between the germline ends. Germline V gene data show CDR1 as LGHNA and CDR2 as YSLEER. The CDR3 contains 17 residues. The CDR3 spells CASSQDKASGTNEKLFF. CDR3 coding DNA: TGCGCCAGCAGCCAAGATAAGGCTAGTGGGACTAATGAAAAACTGTTTTTT.

The V call is TRBV27, the J call TRBJ1-2; D is possibly TRBD1 (6 bases). V was trimmed by 3 bases and J by 3 bases, leaving 14 bases between them. The CDR3 is 15 residues long. Germline CDR1 reads MNHEY; CDR2 reads SMNVEV (reference sequence). CDR3 nucleotides: TGTGCCAGCAGTTTTACAGGGATGGGCGACTATGGCTACACCTTC. Translation: CASSFTGMGDYGYTF.

CDR3 loop: CATSRERFSAGNTIYF. Written as DNA, the CDR3 is TGTGCCACCAGCAGAGAACGATTCTCGGCGGGTAACACCATATATTTT. This chain uses TRBV15 with TRBJ1-3; D not resolved. This CDR3 contains 16 residues. The V and J ends lost 0 bases and 7 bases respectively, with 16 bases between them. CDR1 is LNHNV, CDR2 YYDKDF, per germline (reference sequence).

This chain uses TRBV11-2 with TRBJ2-7; TRBD1 agrees at 11 bases. V dropped 4 bases and J dropped 2; count of bases not matched to a gene: 4. The CDR3 runs to 15 residues. Looked up from germline, CDR1 is SGHAT and CDR2 is FQNNGV. The CDR3 reads CASSSTDRGPYEQYF. In DNA form, the CDR3 reads TGTGCCAGCAGCTCGACGGACAGGGGGCCCTACGAGCAGTACTTC. The full variable domain, rest sourced from reference TRBV11-2 and TRBJ2-7, is EAGVAQSPRYKIIEKRQSVAFWCNPISGHATLYWYQQILGQGPKLLIQFQNNGVVDDSQLPKDRFSAERLKGVDSTLKIQPAKLEDSAVYLCASSSTDRGPYEQYFGPGTRLTVT.

The CDR3 sequence is CASSLVDAGTGILEQYF. The DNA for the CDR3 is TGTGCCAGCAGCTTAGTTGACGCCGGGACAGGGATTCTCGAGCAGTACTTC. This chain connects TRBV11-2 to TRBJ2-7; TRBD1 aligns across 9 bases. Unmatched junction bases numbered 13, after V lost 1 base and J lost 6 bases. Per germline, CDR1 SGHAT and CDR2 FQNNGV. This CDR3 is 17 amino acids long.

The chain links TRBV11-2 to TRBJ1-2; 11 bases align to TRBD1. The V gene's germline CDR1 is SGHAT and CDR2 FQNNGV. V was clipped by 1 base and J by 6 bases; unmatched bases: 4. The CDR3 is 15 residues long. In DNA form, the CDR3 reads TGTGCCAGCAGCTTAGGAGGACAGGGGGCTGATGGCTACACCTTC. It specifies CASSLGGQGADGYTF.

This sequence joins TRBV7-2 and TRBJ2-1, with D possibly being TRBD2 (6 bases). The germline CDR1 and CDR2 sequences are SGHTA and FQGNSA. The CDR3 is 17 amino acids. V was pared by 5 bases and J by 4 bases, with 21 bases between. For the CDR3, the DNA is TGTGCCAGCAGCCCCAGTGGCTCCGCGGGGCCTTACAATGAGCAGTTCTTC. It codes for CASSPSGSAGPYNEQFF.

The chain combines TRBV10-3 with TRBJ1-3; the D is unclear. The germline V gene encodes CDR1 ENHRY and CDR2 SYGVKD. V was pared by 10 bases and J by 2 bases, with 6 bases between. CDR3 length: 11 residues. The CDR3 DNA follows: TGTGCCACCGTAGCTGGAAACACCATATATTTT. Protein: CATVAGNTIYF.

For the CDR3, the DNA is TGTGCCAGCAGCCAGGGGTCCCGCGGAAACACCATATATTTT. Translated: CASSQGSRGNTIYF. V usage is TRBV5-6 and J usage is TRBJ1-3, with D possibly being TRBD1 (6 bases). CDR1 is SGHDT and CDR2 is YYEEEE in the germline V gene. There are 14 residues in the CDR3. Trimming shortened V by 4 bases and J by 4 bases, and 12 bases separated the two germline ends.

The chain employs TRBV12-5 and TRBJ1-2; 7 bases are shared with TRBD1. Germline V gene data show CDR1 as LGHNT and CDR2 as FRNRAP. The junction had 7 bases not matched to a gene; V was cut back by 7 bases and J by 5 bases. CDR3 length equals 13 residues. The CDR3 coding sequence is TGTGCTAGTGTCGTAACAGGGGAATATGGCTACACCTTC. It specifies CASVVTGEYGYTF.

The chain joins TRBV4-3 to TRBJ1-2, with D perhaps matching TRBD1 (5 bases). Germline assignment: CDR1 LGHNA and CDR2 YSLEER. The CDR3 totals 13 residues. Trimming took off 0 bases at V and 13 bases at J, with 15 bases between the two ends. Here the CDR3 DNA reads TGCGCCAGCAGCCAAGATCCCGGGGGGGTACCCACCTTC. It encodes CASSQDPGGVPTF.